This TCR beta chain stems from a study of CD8+ T cells in alopecia areata. On the study more broadly: Treated patients were given 5 to 10 mg oral tofacitinib twice daily.

Extraction and reverse transcription of RNA yielded cDNA as the sequencing template. Here immunoSEQ multiplex PCR was the method, and the copy in TCRdb shows in-frame clones only, minus some. The sample records about 150,000 clones, about 51% being singletons. The sample was CD8+ T cells sorted from blood, taken at week 0. The clonotype was recovered from a human donor with alopecia areata.

CDR3 sequence (DNA): TGCGCCAGCAGCCGCGACAGGGTCTGGACTGAAGCTTTCTTT. Encoded protein: CASSRDRVWTEAFF. The chain joins TRBV23-1 to TRBJ1-1; 7 nucleotides align to TRBD1. TRBV23-1 is annotated as an ORF whose role is uncertain. Trimming at V came to 6 bases and at J to 5 bases, leaving 9 bases not matched to a gene. The CDR3 sequence is 14 residues long.